Below are 21 T cell receptor beta chains sequenced from a single sample in a study of cytomegalovirus exposure and HLA in healthy donors. Vbeta (60) and Jbeta (13) primers were used in the PCR. The table came from immunoSEQ multiplex PCR; TCRdb's copy has only in-frame clones and leaves some out. Here the sample spans some 150,000 clones, roughly 79% being singletons. Sequencing input: PBMCs. The receptors originated from a man aged 35 to 55 in good health and CMV-seropositive.

For the CDR3, the DNA is TGTGCCAGCTCACCAACTAGCGGGACCTTCTCCTACGAGCAGTACTTC. Amino acid sequence: CASSPTSGTFSYEQYF. J is TRBJ2-7 and V is TRBV18, with 10 bases matching TRBD2. The CDR3 loop spans 16 amino acids. Germline V CDR1 and CDR2: KGHSH, LQKENI. With V trimmed by 2 bases and J by 0 bases, 4 bases remained unmatched.

This clone is a singleton in its sample. The V gene is TRBV2, the J gene TRBJ2-3; 7 positions agree with TRBD2. J gave up 8 bases and V 6 bases, and 14 bases lay outside the gene matches. The germline V gene has CDR1 SNHLY and CDR2 FYNNEI. The CDR3 contains 15 residues. CDR3 in amino acids: CASRREAGAPGTQYF. Here the CDR3 DNA reads TGTGCCAGCAGGAGGGAGGCGGGAGCTCCGGGTACGCAGTATTTT.

The chain employs TRBV19 and TRBJ1-4; no reliable D call. The germline CDR1 and CDR2 sequences are LNHDA and SQIVND (reference sequence). The CDR3 has 13 amino acids. Trimming left V 6 bases short and J 5 bases short, with 10 bases between. CDR3 nucleotides: TGTGCCAGTAGGAACTTCCGGAATGAAAAACTGTTTTTT. Its translation: CASRNFRNEKLFF.

The V and J genes are TRBV15 and TRBJ1-1; possible D gene TRBD1, 6 bases. This CDR3 contains 13 residues. The germline V gene has CDR1 LNHNV and CDR2 YYDKDF (reference sequence). V was cut by 3 bases and J by 1 base, with 6 bases left in between. This CDR3 reads CATSSRGNTEAFF. The CDR3, as DNA: TGTGCCACCAGCAGCAGGGGGAACACTGAAGCTTTCTTT.

The rearrangement links TRBV27 to TRBJ2-3; D gene uncertain. Germline assignment: CDR1 MNHEY and CDR2 SMNVEV (reference sequence). Trimming pared 3 bases from V and 2 bases from J, leaving 9 bases between. The CDR3 consists of 14 residues. The CDR3 nucleotides read TGTGCCAGCAGTTTCTGGCAGAACACAGATACGCAGTATTTT. Protein sequence: CASSFWQNTDTQYF.

The chain has TRBV7-2 and TRBJ2-3, with 7 bases matching TRBD2. The junction had 6 bases not matched to a gene; V was cut back by 0 bases and J by 3 bases. The CDR3 loop spans 16 amino acids. Germline CDR1 SGHTA, CDR2 FQGNSA. The CDR3 DNA is TGTGCCAGCAGCTTAGCGGGAGGGTCCAGTACAGATACGCAGTATTTT. Amino acid sequence: CASSLAGGSSTDTQYF.

The CDR3 spells CASNGRESGYTF. The CDR3 DNA reads TGTGCCAGCAATGGCAGGGAAAGTGGCTACACCTTC. The V and J genes are TRBV28 and TRBJ1-2; tentatively, D is TRBD1 (5 bases). The germline V and J ends were trimmed by 7 bases and 7 bases, with 13 bases remaining between them. CDR1 MDHEN and CDR2 SYDVKM come from the germline V gene. This CDR3 region has 12 residues.

V is TRBV4-2 and J is TRBJ2-7; D might be TRBD1 (6 bases). V lost 4 bases and J 1 base, leaving 8 bases between the germline ends. Germline V gives CDR1 LGHNA, CDR2 YNFKEQ. CDR3 length: 13 amino acids. This chain's CDR3 is CASSRDTSYEQYF. DNA for the CDR3: TGTGCCAGCAGCCGGGACACTTCCTACGAGCAGTACTTC.

On this clone: A junction end diverges from the germline sequence, so it may reflect a read error. The chain links TRBV9 to TRBJ2-4, with D perhaps matching TRBD1 (6 bases). The CDR3 has 16 residues. Germline V gene lookup returns CDR1 SGDLS and CDR2 YYNGEE. The CDR3 loop is CASSAGTTLAKNSQYF. DNA for the CDR3: TGTGCCAGCAGCGCCGGGACAACTCTAGCCAAAAACAGTCAGTACTTC.

This clone was seen more than once but under ten times. This chain connects TRBV7-6 to TRBJ2-6; TRBD1 matches at 8 bases. The CDR3 extends over 15 amino acids. Looked up from germline, CDR1 is SGHVS and CDR2 is FNYEAQ. After removal of 5 bases from V and 2 bases from J, the junction contained 2 bases not matched to a gene. The CDR3 sequence: CASSPTGAGANVLTF. The CDR3 DNA is TGTGCCAGCAGCCCGACAGGGGCTGGGGCCAACGTCCTGACTTTC. Drawing the rest from reference TRBV7-6 and TRBJ2-6, the complete variable domain is GAGVSQSPRYKVTKRGQDVALRCDPISGHVSLYWYRQALGQGPEFLTYFNYEAQQDKSGLPNDRFSAERPEGSISTLTIQRTEQRDSAMYRCASSPTGAGANVLTFGAGSRLTVL.

The CDR3 region has the DNA TGTGCCAGCAGCGGAGGTCGCCCCGAGCAGTACTTC. This codes for CASSGGRPEQYF. The genes are TRBV7-8 and TRBJ2-7; TRBD2 might be the D (5 bases). V dropped 5 bases and J dropped 6 bases, with 11 bases sitting between them. CDR1 and CDR2 (germline): SGHVS, FQNEAQ. The CDR3 runs 12 residues.

The chain employs TRBV15 and TRBJ2-3, with 13 bases aligning to TRBD2. Germline trimming cut 1 base from V and 2 bases from J; bases unmatched to any gene: 3. Germline CDR1 is LNHNV and CDR2 is YYDKDF (reference sequence). The CDR3 has 17 amino acids. The CDR3 DNA reads TGTGCCACCAGCAGAGGACTAGCGGGAGGTCTCACAGATACGCAGTATTTT. Amino acid sequence: CATSRGLAGGLTDTQYF.

This clone was seen a single time. This sequence joins TRBV4-2 and TRBJ2-2; 8 bases are shared with TRBD2. The CDR3 loop spans 16 amino acids. V dropped 6 bases and J dropped 2; count of bases not matched to a gene: 8. Looked up from germline, CDR1 is LGHNA and CDR2 is YNFKEQ. Written as DNA, the CDR3 is TGTGCCAGCAGGACGGGAGCGGGAGATAACACCGGGGAGCTGTTTTTT. Its protein is CASRTGAGDNTGELFF.

The rearrangement uses TRBV7-3 and TRBJ2-3; D is unclear. V was pared by 2 bases and J by 2 bases, with 11 bases between. CDR1 is SGHTA and CDR2 is FQGTGA in the germline V gene. The CDR3 consists of 15 residues. CDR3 region: CASSLAQATTDTQYF. The DNA for the CDR3 is TGTGCCAGCAGCTTAGCTCAGGCGACCACAGATACGCAGTATTTT.

This clone was detected only a few times. The chain is built from TRBV6-1 and TRBJ1-5; no clear D. V was cut by 5 bases and J by 0 bases, with 11 bases left in between. Germline CDR1 reads MNHNS; CDR2 reads SASEGT. The CDR3 consists of 15 residues. This chain's CDR3 is CASSPQVDSNQPQHF. In DNA form, the CDR3 reads TGTGCCAGCAGTCCGCAGGTGGATAGCAATCAGCCCCAGCATTTT.

The chain employs TRBV5-1 and TRBJ2-5; 10 positions match TRBD2. The CDR3 totals 16 residues. The germline gives CDR1 SGHRS, CDR2 YFSETQ. V trimming: 4 bases; J trimming: 3 bases; junction bases outside the gene matches: 9. CDR3 residues: CASSSRASGSEETQYF. The CDR3 DNA is TGCGCCAGCAGCAGTAGGGCTAGCGGGAGTGAAGAGACCCAGTACTTC.

This clone has a single count. Germline and junction disagree at one end, which may indicate a read error. The J gene is TRBJ2-6, the V gene TRBV30; the D gene is possibly TRBD1 (5 bases). CDR1 GTSNPN and CDR2 SVGIG come from the germline V gene (reference sequence). The CDR3 length is 16 residues. This CDR3 is CAWSAVSNSGANGLTF. CDR3 coding DNA: TGTGCCTGGAGTGCCGTATCGAACTCTGGGGCCAACGGCCTGACTTTC.

The J gene is TRBJ2-1, the V gene TRBV28, with 9 bases aligning to TRBD1. J was trimmed by 2 bases and V by 3 bases; bases with no gene match: 8. CDR1 is MDHEN and CDR2 is SYDVKM in the germline V gene. CDR3 size: 17 residues. The CDR3 spells CASSLSGGTGTYNEQFF. CDR3 DNA: TGTGCCAGCAGTTTGTCCGGTGGGACAGGGACCTACAATGAGCAGTTCTTC.

The chain uses TRBV25-1 and TRBJ1-4, with a tentative D call TRBD1 (6 bases). The germline V gene encodes CDR1 MGHDK and CDR2 SYGVNS. CDR3 size: 14 residues. Trimming took 4 bases from V and 8 from J, leaving 14 bases between them. The CDR3 DNA follows: TGTGCCAGCAGTGTGGGACACGCATGGGAAAAACTGTTTTTT. Amino acids: CASSVGHAWEKLFF.

This clone has just a few counts. The rearrangement uses TRBV11-2 and TRBJ2-5; a weak D match, TRBD2 (6 bases). The germline gives CDR1 SGHAT, CDR2 FQNNGV. The CDR3 has 16 residues. The V end lost 0 bases, the J end lost 0 bases, and 11 bases lay between the germline ends. CDR3 bases: TGTGCCAGCAGCTTAGAGAGGGGACTCAACCAAGAGACCCAGTACTTC. Protein sequence: CASSLERGLNQETQYF. The full variable domain, with the rest looked up from reference TRBV11-2 and TRBJ2-5, is EAGVAQSPRYKIIEKRQSVAFWCNPISGHATLYWYQQILGQGPKLLIQFQNNGVVDDSQLPKDRFSAERLKGVDSTLKIQPAKLEDSAVYLCASSLERGLNQETQYFGPGTRLLVL.

Concerning this clone itself: The same CDR3 also results from other DNA sequences found in this sample. The chain employs TRBV18 and TRBJ1-5; 8 nucleotides match TRBD1. The V segment lost 3 bases and the J segment 3 bases; nucleotides outside the gene matches: 4. From germline, CDR1 is KGHSH and CDR2 LQKENI. The CDR3 runs to 15 residues. The CDR3 protein is CASSPGTGNNQPQHF. In DNA, the CDR3 is TGTGCCAGCTCACCTGGGACAGGAAACAATCAGCCCCAGCATTTT.